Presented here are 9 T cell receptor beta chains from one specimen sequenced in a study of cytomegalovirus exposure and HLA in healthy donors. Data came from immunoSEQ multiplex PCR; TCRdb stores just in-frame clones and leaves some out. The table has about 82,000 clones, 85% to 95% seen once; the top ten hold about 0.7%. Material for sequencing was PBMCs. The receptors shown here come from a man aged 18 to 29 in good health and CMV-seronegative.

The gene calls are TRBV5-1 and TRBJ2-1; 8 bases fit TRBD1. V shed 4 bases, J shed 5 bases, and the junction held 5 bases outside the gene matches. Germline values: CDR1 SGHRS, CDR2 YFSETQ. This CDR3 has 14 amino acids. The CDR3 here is CASSPTTGDNEQFF. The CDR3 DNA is TGCGCCAGCAGCCCCACGACAGGGGACAATGAGCAGTTCTTC.

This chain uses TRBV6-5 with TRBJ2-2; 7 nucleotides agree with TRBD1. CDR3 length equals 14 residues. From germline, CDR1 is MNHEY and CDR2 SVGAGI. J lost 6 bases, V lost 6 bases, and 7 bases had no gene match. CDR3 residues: CASSPPQGAGELFF. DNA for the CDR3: TGTGCCAGCAGCCCACCCCAGGGGGCCGGGGAGCTGTTTTTT.

Written as DNA, the CDR3 is TGTGCCTGGAGTTTGACAGGGGGCGTCTCCTACGAGCAGTACTTC. Encoded protein: CAWSLTGGVSYEQYF. The rearrangement joins TRBV30 to TRBJ2-7, with 10 bases identical to TRBD1. In germline, CDR1 is GTSNPN, CDR2 SVGIG (reference sequence). The CDR3 is made up of 15 amino acids. V was pared by 2 bases and J by 0 bases, with 4 bases of the junction left unmatched.

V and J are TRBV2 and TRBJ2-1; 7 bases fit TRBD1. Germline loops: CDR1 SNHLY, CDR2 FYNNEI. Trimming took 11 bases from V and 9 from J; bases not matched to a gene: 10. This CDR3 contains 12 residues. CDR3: CAGKDRRIEQFF. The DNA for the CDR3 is TGTGCCGGAAAGGACAGGAGGATTGAGCAGTTCTTC.

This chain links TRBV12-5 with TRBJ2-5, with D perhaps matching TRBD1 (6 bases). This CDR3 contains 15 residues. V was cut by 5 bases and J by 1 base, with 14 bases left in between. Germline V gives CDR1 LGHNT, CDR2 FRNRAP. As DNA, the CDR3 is TGTGCTAGTGGTCCTGACCAGGGGCTCCAAGAGACCCAGTACTTC. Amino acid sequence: CASGPDQGLQETQYF. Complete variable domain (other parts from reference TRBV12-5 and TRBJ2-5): DARVTQTPRHKVTEMGQEVTMRCQPILGHNTVFWYRQTMMQGLELLAYFRNRAPLDDSGMPKDRFSAEMPDATLATLKIQPSEPRDSAVYFCASGPDQGLQETQYFGPGTRLLVL.

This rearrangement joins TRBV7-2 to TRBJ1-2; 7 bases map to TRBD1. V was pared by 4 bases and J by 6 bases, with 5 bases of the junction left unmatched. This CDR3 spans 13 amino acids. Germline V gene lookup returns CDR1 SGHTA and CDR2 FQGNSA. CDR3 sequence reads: CASSSDRAHGYTF. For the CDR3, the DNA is TGTGCCAGCAGCTCCGACAGGGCCCATGGCTACACCTTC. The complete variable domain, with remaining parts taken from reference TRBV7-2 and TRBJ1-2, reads GAGVSQSPSNKVTEKGKDVELRCDPISGHTALYWYRQSLGQGLEFLIYFQGNSAPDKSGLPSDRFSAERTGGSVSTLTIQRTQQEDSAVYLCASSSDRAHGYTFGSGTRLTVV.

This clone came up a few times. The CDR3 DNA follows: TGTGCCTGGAATATGAAAGGGGTGACTGAAGCTTTCTTT. Translating gives CAWNMKGVTEAFF. J is TRBJ1-1 and V is TRBV30; a weak D match, TRBD1 (5 bases). V was pared by 4 bases and J by 5 bases, with 14 bases between. CDR1 GTSNPN and CDR2 SVGIG come from the germline V gene (reference sequence). This CDR3 has 13 amino acids.

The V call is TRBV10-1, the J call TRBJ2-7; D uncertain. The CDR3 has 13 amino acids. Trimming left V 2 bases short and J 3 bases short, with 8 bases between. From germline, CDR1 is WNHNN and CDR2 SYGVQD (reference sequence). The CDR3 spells CASSELADYEQYF. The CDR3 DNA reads TGCGCCAGCAGTGAGCTTGCGGACTACGAGCAGTACTTC.

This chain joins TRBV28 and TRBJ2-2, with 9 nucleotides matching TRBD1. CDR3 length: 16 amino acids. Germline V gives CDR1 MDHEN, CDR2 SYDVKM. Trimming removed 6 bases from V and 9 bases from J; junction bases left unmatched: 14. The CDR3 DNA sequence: TGTGCCAGCAGCCCAGGACAGGGGCCATGGGCCCGGGAGCTGTTTTTT. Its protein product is CASSPGQGPWARELFF.